By proportion, the clone carrying this T cell receptor (beta chain) is medium-sized (0.01 to 0.1%). What it binds is not known. These data come from a study of T cell responses to AZD1222 COVID-19 vaccine. The overall study: Second doses were pooled across both intervals (about 4 or about 12 weeks). Whole-study results and caveats: Baseline seropositivity characterized only a handful of AZD1222 recipients.

The method was immunoSEQ multiplex PCR; TCRdb's version includes in-frame clones alone and lacks a portion of them. The data show over 150,000 clones, with 88% seen just once and around 3% held by the top ten. This sequence originates from an adult in good health. The sequences come from peripheral blood, collected on day 0 of AZD1222 vaccination.

DNA of the CDR3: TGTGCCAGCGGTCACAGGGCTGGAAACACCATATATTTT. Its translation is CASGHRAGNTIYF. This chain connects TRBV13 to TRBJ1-3, with D possibly being TRBD1 (6 bases). The CDR3 loop spans 13 amino acids. The germline CDR1 and CDR2 sequences are PRHDT and FYEKMQ (reference sequence). V gave up 8 bases and J gave up 2 bases, with 10 bases separating them.